One sample yielded the 31 T cell receptor beta chains listed below, sequenced in a study of blood T cell repertoires in COVID-19. The repertoire was sequenced with immunoSEQ multiplex PCR; TCRdb's copy has only in-frame clones and lacks some. The sample shows tens of thousands of clones, approximately 87% of them seen only once. The sequenced material came from peripheral blood. The receptors come from a woman older than 75 with COVID-19, enrolled during active disease.

The V call is TRBV28, the J call TRBJ2-7, with 7 bases identical to TRBD1. Germline trimming cut 4 bases from V and 0 bases from J; bases unmatched to any gene: 9. The CDR3 totals 16 residues. The germline CDR1 and CDR2 sequences are MDHEN and SYDVKM. The CDR3 DNA reads TGTGCCAGCAGTTCGAAAATGACAGGGAACTCCTACGAGCAGTACTTC. Protein: CASSSKMTGNSYEQYF.

The gene calls are TRBV19 and TRBJ2-2, with 16 nucleotides matching TRBD2. The germline V gene encodes CDR1 LNHDA and CDR2 SQIVND (reference sequence). The CDR3 runs 17 residues. The J segment lost 7 bases and the V segment lost 4 bases, leaving 6 bases of the junction unmatched. The CDR3 DNA is TGTGCCAGTAGTAAACCGGGACTAGCGGGAGGGCACGGGGAGCTGTTTTTT. Its protein is CASSKPGLAGGHGELFF.

The chain has TRBV11-2 and TRBJ1-2; D is unresolved. In germline, CDR1 is SGHAT, CDR2 FQNNGV. This CDR3 is 13 amino acids long. V was trimmed by 1 base and J by 8 bases, leaving 11 bases between them. CDR3 amino acids: CASSLGGLRGYTF. DNA of the CDR3: TGTGCCAGCAGCTTAGGAGGGCTGAGAGGCTACACCTTC.

The rearrangement joins TRBV21-1 to TRBJ2-5; the tabulated D call, TRBD1, remains unverified against the DNA. TRBV21-1 is noted as a pseudogene. This CDR3 spans 16 amino acids. The CDR3 DNA sequence: TGTGCCAGCAGCAAACAGGGACAGGGTAAAAGGGAGACCCAGTACTTC. This encodes CASSKQGQGKRETQYF.

The V gene is TRBV27, the J gene TRBJ2-5, with 7 bases fitting TRBD2. Losses at the gene ends were 4 bases for V and 4 bases for J; bases not matched to a gene: 18. The CDR3 length is 18 residues. Germline assignment: CDR1 MNHEY and CDR2 SMNVEV (reference sequence). This CDR3 reads CASSSSPGGVSGVETQYF. DNA for the CDR3: TGTGCCAGCAGTTCATCCCCGGGGGGTGTATCAGGAGTAGAGACCCAGTACTTC.

V usage is TRBV19 and J usage is TRBJ1-4; D is possibly TRBD1 (5 bases). From germline, CDR1 is LNHDA and CDR2 SQIVND (reference sequence). The CDR3 length is 17 residues. V lost 7 bases to trimming and J lost 8 bases, with 26 bases between them. In nucleotides, the CDR3 is TGTGCCAGTACCAATTCCTTCCGGGACTTGGTGGAGGAAAAACTGTTTTTT. The encoded protein is CASTNSFRDLVEEKLFF.

The chain couples TRBV11-2 to TRBJ1-1, with unresolved D. Trimming removed 5 bases at V and 0 bases at J, with 19 bases between. Per the germline V gene, CDR1 is SGHAT and CDR2 is FQNNGV. CDR3 length: 17 amino acids. The CDR3 nucleotides are TGTGCCAGCAGCCCCCATGCCGCCAGGTTTTTGAACACTGAAGCTTTCTTT. This codes for CASSPHAARFLNTEAFF.

The chain employs TRBV5-1 and TRBJ2-1; 9 bases are a match to TRBD1. The germline V gene has CDR1 SGHRS and CDR2 YFSETQ. V lost 4 bases and J lost 0; bases outside the gene matches: 5. The CDR3 contains 16 residues. The CDR3 here is CASSLGQGPSYNEQFF. CDR3 bases: TGCGCCAGCAGCCTGGGACAGGGTCCCTCCTACAATGAGCAGTTCTTC.

The chain uses TRBV27 and TRBJ2-7; TRBD2 matches 7 bases. The germline V gene encodes CDR1 MNHEY and CDR2 SMNVEV (reference sequence). J was trimmed by 7 bases and V by 2 bases; bases with no gene match: 8. The CDR3 has 14 amino acids. The CDR3 here is CASSLTWEGREQYF. CDR3 DNA: TGTGCCAGCAGTTTAACGTGGGAGGGCCGGGAGCAGTACTTC.

The V and J genes are TRBV6-1 and TRBJ1-5, with D perhaps matching TRBD1 (6 bases). Trimming shortened V by 2 bases and J by 11 bases, and 13 bases separated the two germline ends. From germline, CDR1 is MNHNS and CDR2 SASEGT. The CDR3 runs 13 residues. The CDR3 region has the DNA TGTGCCAGCAGTGAAAATCTAGGGACATCCCAGCATTTT. As protein: CASSENLGTSQHF.

In its sample, this clone was seen a few times. The V call is TRBV28, the J call TRBJ1-2, with TRBD1 matching over 11 bases. Trimming removed 4 bases from V and 4 bases from J; junction bases left unmatched: 5. The CDR3 is 15 residues long. The germline V gene encodes CDR1 MDHEN and CDR2 SYDVKM. CDR3 amino acids: CASSSWTGGSYGYTF. In nucleotides, the CDR3 is TGTGCCAGCAGTTCCTGGACAGGGGGCTCCTATGGCTACACCTTC.

The V gene is TRBV7-3, the J gene TRBJ1-5; maybe TRBD1 (6 bases). This CDR3 contains 13 residues. Germline V lookup: CDR1 SGHTA, CDR2 FQGTGA. The V end was cut by 5 bases, the J end by 7 bases, with 12 bases between. The CDR3 DNA is TGTGCCAGCAGCCCACAGGGCGGGCAGCCCCAGCATTTT. Its protein product is CASSPQGGQPQHF. The whole variable domain, remainder taken from reference TRBV7-3 and TRBJ1-5, is GAGVSQTPSNKVTEKGKYVELRCDPISGHTALYWYRQSLGQGPEFLIYFQGTGAADDSGLPNDRFFAVRPEGSVSTLKIQRTERGDSAVYLCASSPQGGQPQHFGDGTRLSIL.

J is TRBJ1-1 and V is TRBV7-9; D ambiguous. The CDR3 is 14 residues long. V lost 1 base to trimming and J lost 0 bases, with 6 bases between them. CDR1 and CDR2 from the germline V gene are SEHNR and FQNEAQ (reference sequence). As DNA, the CDR3 is TGTGCCAGCAGCTTAGAGCGGCTGAACACTGAAGCTTTCTTT. Protein product: CASSLERLNTEAFF.

By sample fraction, this clone is medium-sized. The genes are TRBV7-9 and TRBJ1-2; D uncertain. The CDR3 covers 11 residues. The V end was cut by 5 bases, the J end by 8 bases, with 9 bases between. From germline, CDR1 is SEHNR and CDR2 FQNEAQ (reference sequence). The CDR3 nucleotides read TGTGCCAGCAGCCCCGCGGAGGGCTACACCTTC. Amino acids: CASSPAEGYTF.

V usage is TRBV20-1 and J usage is TRBJ1-1; D is ambiguous. Germline CDR1 reads DFQATT; CDR2 reads SNEGSKA (reference sequence). This CDR3 spans 11 amino acids. V was pared by 5 bases and J by 0 bases, with 4 bases between. The CDR3 spells CSAWLNTEAFF. In DNA form, the CDR3 reads TGCAGTGCTTGGCTGAACACTGAAGCTTTCTTT.

The rearrangement joins TRBV28 to TRBJ2-7; 12 nucleotides match TRBD1. The germline V gene encodes CDR1 MDHEN and CDR2 SYDVKM. Trimming at V came to 2 bases and at J to 10 bases, leaving 9 bases not matched to a gene. The CDR3 loop spans 15 amino acids. The CDR3 coding sequence is TGTGCCAGCAGTTTAGGGGGGACAGGGGGCCTAGAACAGTACTTC. Its translation is CASSLGGTGGLEQYF.

The V call is TRBV7-6, the J call TRBJ2-7, with unresolved D. Germline V gene sequence: CDR1 SGHVS, CDR2 FNYEAQ. V was cut by 5 bases and J by 2 bases, with 13 bases left in between. The CDR3 spans 14 residues. Here the CDR3 reads CASSPSVVAYEQYF. The CDR3, as DNA: TGTGCCAGCAGCCCATCGGTGGTGGCCTACGAGCAGTACTTC.

This clone was seen a single time. The chain combines TRBV10-1 with TRBJ2-7; 9 nucleotides match TRBD1. The V gene end was trimmed by 2 bases and the J gene end by 4 bases; junction bases not matched to a gene: 6. This CDR3 region has 15 residues. The germline V gene encodes CDR1 WNHNN and CDR2 SYGVQD (reference sequence). This CDR3 is CASSETGQGTYEQYF. CDR3 coding DNA: TGCGCCAGCAGTGAGACGGGACAGGGAACGTACGAGCAGTACTTC.

The V gene is TRBV27, the J gene TRBJ2-1; TRBD1 is a possible D gene (5 bases). Deletions cut 6 bases from V and 0 bases from J, with 15 bases between. Germline lookup yields CDR1 MNHEY and CDR2 SMNVEV (reference sequence). The CDR3 length is 16 residues. Written as DNA, the CDR3 is TGTGCCAGCAGGTGGGGTGGGGCTAGCTCCTACAATGAGCAGTTCTTC. It encodes CASRWGGASSYNEQFF.

The chain has TRBV7-9 and TRBJ2-3; 12 bases match TRBD2. In germline, CDR1 is SEHNR, CDR2 FQNEAQ (reference sequence). The length of the CDR3 is 17 residues. J gave up 4 bases and V 3 bases, and 8 bases lay outside the gene matches. The CDR3 DNA is TGTGCCAGCAGCTTTCCCTCTAGCGGGGGGGCAGCAGATACGCAGTATTTT. Its translation: CASSFPSSGGAADTQYF.

The chain uses TRBV19 and TRBJ1-1, with 7 bases identical to TRBD1. CDR1 is LNHDA and CDR2 is SQIVND in the germline V gene (reference sequence). The J segment lost 1 base and the V segment lost 7 bases, leaving 6 bases of the junction unmatched. The CDR3 has 14 amino acids. CDR3 sequence: CASTPTGKNTEAFF. CDR3 coding DNA: TGTGCCAGTACCCCGACAGGGAAGAACACTGAAGCTTTCTTT. Complete variable domain (other parts from reference TRBV19 and TRBJ1-1): DGGITQSPKYLFRKEGQNVTLSCEQNLNHDAMYWYRQDPGQGLRLIYYSQIVNDFQKGDIAEGYSVSREKKESFPLTVTSAQKNPTAFYLCASTPTGKNTEAFFGQGTRLTVV.

The chain recombines TRBV29-1 with TRBJ2-7; D possibly corresponds to TRBD1 (6 bases). The CDR3 consists of 14 residues. The V end was cut by 8 bases, the J end by 0 bases, with 17 bases between. Germline V lookup: CDR1 SQVTM, CDR2 ANQGSEA. In nucleotides, the CDR3 is TGCAGCCCTTGCAGGGGCCACGTCTCCTACGAGCAGTACTTC. Its protein product is CSPCRGHVSYEQYF.

The V gene is TRBV7-9, the J gene TRBJ1-1; the D is unclear. Between the trimmed V and J ends, which lost 5 bases and 3 bases, there was a span of 13 bases. Germline CDR1 reads SEHNR; CDR2 reads FQNEAQ (reference sequence). The CDR3 has 14 residues. The CDR3 nucleotides are TGTGCCAGCAGCCCACGGGAGGACGACACTGAAGCTTTCTTT. It yields the protein CASSPREDDTEAFF.

This chain uses TRBV18 with TRBJ1-2, with 9 nucleotides matching TRBD1. The CDR3 length is 15 residues. Germline V gives CDR1 KGHSH, CDR2 LQKENI. J lost 4 bases, V lost 3 bases, and 6 bases had no gene match. CDR3 region: CASSPDRGGSYGYTF. The DNA of the CDR3 is TGTGCCAGCTCACCCGACAGGGGGGGGTCCTATGGCTACACCTTC. The full variable domain, its missing parts supplied by reference TRBV18 and TRBJ1-2, is NAGVMQNPRHLVRRRGQEARLRCSPMKGHSHVYWYRQLPEEGLKFMVYLQKENIIDESGMPKERFSAEFPKEGPSILRIQQVVRGDSAAYFCASSPDRGGSYGYTFGSGTRLTVV.

The J gene is TRBJ1-5, the V gene TRBV7-2, with D hard to call. The length of the CDR3 is 12 residues. V lost 4 bases to trimming and J lost 9 bases, with 10 bases between them. Looked up from germline, CDR1 is SGHTA and CDR2 is FQGNSA. DNA of the CDR3: TGTGCCAGCAGCTCCCCTAGTCTGCCCCAGCATTTT. Protein sequence: CASSSPSLPQHF. Variable domain in full (rest from reference TRBV7-2 and TRBJ1-5): GAGVSQSPSNKVTEKGKDVELRCDPISGHTALYWYRQSLGQGLEFLIYFQGNSAPDKSGLPSDRFSAERTGGSVSTLTIQRTQQEDSAVYLCASSSPSLPQHFGDGTRLSIL.

The chain carries TRBV5-1 and TRBJ1-2, with no clear D. CDR1 and CDR2 from the germline V gene are SGHRS and YFSETQ. With 0 bases removed from V and 3 bases from J, the gap between germline ends came to 6 bases. The CDR3 contains 13 residues. In DNA, the CDR3 is TGCGCCAGCAGCTTGGTGGCAGACTATGGCTACACCTTC. Amino acid sequence: CASSLVADYGYTF.

The chain joins TRBV7-2 to TRBJ1-1, with D maybe TRBD1 (6 bases). Germline V gives CDR1 SGHTA, CDR2 FQGNSA. V lost 3 bases, J lost 4 bases, and 9 bases lay in between. The CDR3 covers 13 residues. CDR3 sequence reads: CASSLGAGTEAFF. CDR3 bases: TGTGCCAGCAGCTTGGGGGCGGGCACTGAAGCTTTCTTT. The full variable domain, rest sourced from reference TRBV7-2 and TRBJ1-1, is GAGVSQSPSNKVTEKGKDVELRCDPISGHTALYWYRQSLGQGLEFLIYFQGNSAPDKSGLPSDRFSAERTGGSVSTLTIQRTQQEDSAVYLCASSLGAGTEAFFGQGTRLTVV.

This clone occurred a few times. This chain joins TRBV18 and TRBJ1-6; 7 nucleotides match TRBD1. The CDR3 has 15 amino acids. V trimming: 3 bases; J trimming: 7 bases; junction bases outside the gene matches: 6. Germline V gene lookup returns CDR1 KGHSH and CDR2 LQKENI. The chain's CDR3 is CASSPDRATNSPLHF. The CDR3 bases are TGTGCCAGCTCACCCGACAGGGCTACAAATTCACCCCTCCACTTT.

The chain is built from TRBV2 and TRBJ2-1; 9 bases map to TRBD1. V was clipped by 6 bases and J by 7 bases; unmatched bases: 16. The CDR3 consists of 17 residues. CDR1 and CDR2 from the germline V gene are SNHLY and FYNNEI. CDR3 sequence: CASSPFTGTGRKNEQFF. Written as DNA, the CDR3 is TGTGCCAGCAGCCCATTCACCGGGACAGGGAGAAAGAATGAGCAGTTCTTC. The variable domain in full, with the rest retrieved from reference TRBV2 and TRBJ2-1, is EPEVTQTPSHQVTQMGQEVILRCVPISNHLYFYWYRQILGQKVEFLVSFYNNEISEKSEIFDDQFSVERPDGSNFTLKIRSTKLEDSAMYFCASSPFTGTGRKNEQFFGPGTRLTVL.

This clone appeared a single time. The J gene is TRBJ2-7, the V gene TRBV29-1; TRBD2 aligns across 11 bases. CDR1 SQVTM and CDR2 ANQGSEA come from the germline V gene. The ends lost 6 bases at V and 4 bases at J; junction bases unmatched: 14. The CDR3 runs 16 residues. For the CDR3, the DNA is TGCAGCGTGGCTGGACTAGCGGGCCTTAGGGTGTACGAGCAGTACTTC. It encodes CSVAGLAGLRVYEQYF.

This clone was seen a single time. The chain employs TRBV28 and TRBJ2-1, with TRBD1 identical over 8 bases. The germline CDR1 and CDR2 sequences are MDHEN and SYDVKM. There are 15 residues in the CDR3. The V segment lost 4 bases and the J segment 7 bases; nucleotides outside the gene matches: 9. CDR3 region: CASSSGGTGENEQFF. CDR3 nucleotide sequence: TGTGCCAGCAGTTCAGGGGGGACAGGTGAAAATGAGCAGTTCTTC.